The 22 T cell receptor beta chains below all came from one sample that was sequenced in a study of blood T cell repertoires in COVID-19. The data were produced by immunoSEQ multiplex PCR, yet TCRdb's version contains in-frame clones alone and is incomplete. The table lists 130,000 or so clones, roughly 90% of them singletons, with around 18% in the top ten. The specimen sequenced was peripheral blood. The receptors originated from a man aged 45-65 years with active or convalescent COVID-19.

V gene TRBV7-8 combines with J gene TRBJ1-4, with D unclear. V was cut by 2 bases and J by 3 bases, with 13 bases left in between. Germline CDR1 and CDR2: SGHVS and FQNEAQ. CDR3 length equals 16 residues. The CDR3 spells CASSLHESGANEKLFF. As DNA, the CDR3 is TGTGCCAGCAGCTTACATGAATCCGGGGCTAATGAAAAACTGTTTTTT.

Here the CDR3 DNA reads TGTGCCAGCAGCTTGTGGGACAGGGATCTGCCCCAGCATTTT. It encodes CASSLWDRDLPQHF. V gene TRBV5-6 combines with J gene TRBJ1-5, with 9 bases lining up with TRBD1. Trimming took 1 base from V and 9 from J; bases not matched to a gene: 5. The germline gives CDR1 SGHDT, CDR2 YYEEEE. The CDR3 loop spans 14 amino acids.

This chain uses TRBV7-2 with TRBJ1-2; 7 bases match TRBD1. CDR1 is SGHTA, CDR2 FQGNSA, per germline. The CDR3 contains 12 residues. The trim removed 5 bases at V and 10 bases at J, leaving 7 bases unmatched. The CDR3 is CASSPWGQNYTF. The CDR3 DNA reads as TGTGCCAGCAGCCCATGGGGACAGAACTACACCTTC.

The CDR3 loop reads CASSLGRGPTGELFF. For the CDR3, the DNA is TGTGCCAGCAGCTTAGGCAGGGGCCCCACCGGGGAGCTGTTTTTT. The chain combines TRBV7-2 with TRBJ2-2, with a possible D match to TRBD1 (6 bases). Germline V gives CDR1 SGHTA, CDR2 FQGNSA. Trimming shortened V by 1 base and J by 4 bases, and 10 bases separated the two germline ends. This CDR3 is built from 15 residues.

The chain recombines TRBV3-1 (or the pseudogene TRBV3-2) with TRBJ2-1; no definite D call. Germline CDR1 is LGHDT and CDR2 is YNNKEL (reference sequence). V lost 1 base to trimming and J lost 2 bases, with 9 bases between them. The CDR3 spans 15 residues. CDR3 sequence reads: CASSQAGQAYNEQFF. For the CDR3, the DNA is TGTGCCAGCAGCCAAGCAGGTCAAGCCTACAATGAGCAGTTCTTC.

CDR3 loop: CASSMTGHLQYF. As DNA, the CDR3 is TGTGCCAGCAGTATGACTGGCCACCTCCAGTACTTC. The chain combines TRBV6-2 or TRBV6-3 with TRBJ2-5; D remains ambiguous. The germline V gene has CDR1 MNHEY and CDR2 SVGEGT. CDR3 length: 12 amino acids. V was pared by 5 bases and J by 10 bases, with 14 bases between.

The gene calls are TRBV5-1 and TRBJ2-7; 8 positions match TRBD2. CDR3 length: 15 residues. Germline V gene data show CDR1 as SGHRS and CDR2 as YFSETQ. With V trimmed by 1 base and J by 5 bases, 8 bases remained unmatched. CDR3 region: CASSLSREALHEQYF. The CDR3 DNA reads as TGCGCCAGCAGCTTGTCGCGGGAGGCTCTCCACGAGCAGTACTTC.

This chain links TRBV11-2 with TRBJ2-5; 9 bases align to TRBD1. The CDR3 runs 15 residues. Germline CDR1 reads SGHAT; CDR2 reads FQNNGV. Trimming cost V 2 bases and J 5 bases; bases outside gene matches: 6. The CDR3 DNA sequence: TGTGCCAGCAGCTTATCGGGACAGGGTCGTGAGACCCAGTACTTC. Translated: CASSLSGQGRETQYF.

The chain carries TRBV19 and TRBJ2-1; 7 bases are shared with TRBD1. With V trimmed by 2 bases and J by 6 bases, 7 bases remained unmatched. The CDR3 covers 15 residues. Looked up from germline, CDR1 is LNHDA and CDR2 is SQIVND (reference sequence). CDR3 sequence reads: CASSIQQGKGNEQFF. The DNA for the CDR3 is TGTGCCAGTAGTATACAACAGGGGAAAGGCAATGAGCAGTTCTTC. The full variable domain, with the rest looked up from reference TRBV19 and TRBJ2-1, is DGGITQSPKYLFRKEGQNVTLSCEQNLNHDAMYWYRQDPGQGLRLIYYSQIVNDFQKGDIAEGYSVSREKKESFPLTVTSAQKNPTAFYLCASSIQQGKGNEQFFGPGTRLTVL.

The rearrangement uses TRBV25-1 and TRBJ2-1, with TRBD2 identical over 10 bases. Unmatched junction bases numbered 10, after V lost 7 bases and J lost 7 bases. CDR1 and CDR2 (germline): MGHDK, SYGVNS. The CDR3 sequence is 15 residues long. The CDR3, as DNA: TGTGCCAGCACAAGGACTAGCGGACCTTCGAATGAGCAGTTCTTC. Encoded protein: CASTRTSGPSNEQFF.

This clone was counted a single time. The chain has TRBV18 and TRBJ2-1; 8 nucleotides line up with TRBD2. V shed 1 base, J shed 5 bases, and the junction held 4 bases outside the gene matches. This CDR3 is 15 amino acids long. Germline loops: CDR1 KGHSH, CDR2 LQKENI. Here the CDR3 reads CASSPRAGENNEQFF. The CDR3 DNA follows: TGTGCCAGCTCACCACGAGCGGGGGAGAACAATGAGCAGTTCTTC. Full variable domain (outside the CDR3, taken from reference TRBV18 and TRBJ2-1): NAGVMQNPRHLVRRRGQEARLRCSPMKGHSHVYWYRQLPEEGLKFMVYLQKENIIDESGMPKERFSAEFPKEGPSILRIQQVVRGDSAAYFCASSPRAGENNEQFFGPGTRLTVL.

The genes are TRBV5-1 and TRBJ1-2, with D unclear. The length of the CDR3 is 13 residues. Trimming took 5 bases from V and 3 from J, leaving 11 bases between them. Germline V gives CDR1 SGHRS, CDR2 YFSETQ. CDR3 sequence (DNA): TGCGCCAGCAGGCTAGCCCGGGACTATGGCTACACCTTC. It yields the protein CASRLARDYGYTF.

This chain joins TRBV25-1 and TRBJ1-4; D is unresolved. Germline CDR1 MGHDK, CDR2 SYGVNS. The ends were cut back, 2 bases at V and 8 bases at J, with 12 bases in the middle. The CDR3 has 14 amino acids. The CDR3 DNA follows: TGTGCCAGCAGTGAAGGAGGGCGCGCCGAAAAACTGTTTTTT. This encodes CASSEGGRAEKLFF.

V and J are TRBV6-5 and TRBJ1-2, with 9 bases lining up with TRBD1. V gave up 6 bases and J gave up 6 bases; unmatched junction bases: 8. CDR3 length: 14 residues. From germline, CDR1 is MNHEY and CDR2 SVGAGI. The DNA of the CDR3 is TGTGCCAGCAGCCCCAGAAACAGGGGGCATGGCTACACCTTC. Its translation: CASSPRNRGHGYTF.

In DNA, the CDR3 is TGTGCCAGCAGCGTAGAGTCCGGGTCACCCCTCCACTTT. Its translation is CASSVESGSPLHF. The V and J genes are TRBV9 and TRBJ1-6, with unresolved D. This CDR3 is 13 amino acids long. Germline CDR1 is SGDLS and CDR2 is YYNGEE. Trimming took off 0 bases at V and 10 bases at J, with 8 bases between the two ends. The full variable domain, in which reference TRBV9 and TRBJ1-6 provide the parts outside the CDR3, is DSGVTQTPKHLITATGQRVTLRCSPRSGDLSVYWYQQSLDQGLQFLIQYYNGEERAKGNILERFSAQQFPDLHSELNLSSLELGDSALYFCASSVESGSPLHFGNGTRLTVT.

The chain combines TRBV4-3 with TRBJ2-7, with D perhaps matching TRBD1 (5 bases). The CDR3 is 14 amino acids. The V end lost 5 bases, the J end lost 0 bases, and 11 bases lay between the germline ends. The germline gives CDR1 LGHNA, CDR2 YSLEER. This chain's CDR3 is CASSRGVSSYEQYF. The CDR3 nucleotides are TGCGCCAGCAGCAGGGGCGTTAGCTCCTACGAGCAGTACTTC.

This chain uses TRBV3-1 (or the pseudogene TRBV3-2) with TRBJ1-5, with TRBD1 matching 8 bases. V dropped 1 base and J dropped 6; count of bases not matched to a gene: 5. Per the germline V gene, CDR1 is LGHDT and CDR2 is YNNKEL (reference sequence). CDR3 size: 15 residues. CDR3 loop: CASSQGRGLSQPQHF. The CDR3 DNA reads TGTGCCAGCAGCCAAGGCAGGGGGCTAAGTCAGCCCCAGCATTTT.

The J gene is TRBJ1-6, the V gene TRBV12-3 or TRBV12-4, with TRBD1 identical over 7 bases. The CDR3 is 13 residues long. J was trimmed by 8 bases and V by 2 bases; bases with no gene match: 0. The CDR3 bases are TGTGCCAGCAGTTTACAGGGGGATTCACCCCTCCACTTT. This translates into CASSLQGDSPLHF.

The rearrangement uses TRBV29-1 and TRBJ1-1; weak D call: TRBD1 (5 bases). V was cut by 4 bases and J by 1 base, with 13 bases left in between. This CDR3 spans 14 amino acids. Germline-derived CDR1 and CDR2 are SQVTM and ANQGSEA. This CDR3 is CSVVGRVANTEAFF. Written as DNA, the CDR3 is TGCAGCGTTGTGGGCAGGGTGGCGAACACTGAAGCTTTCTTT.

This rearrangement joins TRBV5-4 to TRBJ1-2, with a tentative D call TRBD1 (6 bases). The CDR3 sequence is 13 residues long. Germline V gene data show CDR1 as SGHNT and CDR2 as YYREEE (reference sequence). Trimming left V 2 bases short and J 7 bases short, with 12 bases between. CDR3 DNA sequence: TGTGCCAGCAGCTTCACAGGGTCGGTTGGCTACACCTTC. It is translated as CASSFTGSVGYTF.

The chain is built from TRBV6-5 and TRBJ2-1; perhaps TRBD2 as D (5 bases). CDR3 length: 16 residues. The V end was cut by 0 bases, the J end by 1 base, with 10 bases between. Germline loops: CDR1 MNHEY, CDR2 SVGAGI. CDR3 amino acids: CASSYSPAASYNEQFF. As DNA, the CDR3 is TGTGCCAGCAGTTACTCGCCAGCGGCGTCCTACAATGAGCAGTTCTTC.

This rearrangement joins TRBV6-6 to TRBJ1-6; 8 nucleotides agree with TRBD1. From germline, CDR1 is MNHNY and CDR2 SVGAGI (reference sequence). CDR3 length: 16 amino acids. V dropped 0 bases and J dropped 9; count of bases not matched to a gene: 7. The CDR3 sequence is CASSYSSRTGFSPLHF. CDR3 DNA: TGTGCCAGCAGTTACTCGAGTCGGACAGGGTTTTCACCCCTCCACTTT.